These 3 T cell receptor beta chains share one sample of origin, sequenced in a study of blood T cell repertoires in COVID-19. Here immunoSEQ multiplex PCR was the method, and the copy in TCRdb shows in-frame clones only, minus some. The sample holds 55,000 to 70,000 clones, approximately 80% seen once. The sample was peripheral blood. The source of these receptors is a human donor in a cohort sampled during active COVID-19.

The CDR3 coding sequence is TGTGCCAGCAGCCGCCTAGCGGGAGGGCGTCGGGAGCAGTTCTTC. Translation gives CASSRLAGGRREQFF. The chain employs TRBV3-1 (or the pseudogene TRBV3-2) and TRBJ2-1; 12 bases match TRBD2. The V gene end was trimmed by 4 bases and the J gene end by 10 bases; junction bases not matched to a gene: 8. The CDR3 extends over 15 amino acids. Germline assignment: CDR1 LGHDT and CDR2 YNNKEL (reference sequence).

V gene TRBV6-5 combines with J gene TRBJ1-5, with 9 bases that match TRBD1. Losses at the gene ends were 6 bases for V and 6 bases for J; bases not matched to a gene: 6. CDR1 and CDR2 from the germline V gene are MNHEY and SVGAGI. CDR3 length: 14 amino acids. The CDR3 is CASSQTGGGQPQHF. The DNA of the CDR3 is TGTGCCAGCAGCCAAACAGGGGGCGGTCAGCCCCAGCATTTT.

The gene calls are TRBV4-2 and TRBJ1-1; D unresolved. The CDR3 has 14 amino acids. V shed 3 bases and J shed 3 bases, with 11 bases lying between them. Germline V gene lookup returns CDR1 LGHNA and CDR2 YNFKEQ. CDR3: CASSQNVGDTEAFF. For the CDR3, the DNA is TGTGCCAGCAGCCAGAACGTCGGGGACACTGAAGCTTTCTTT.